This entry features one T cell receptor beta chain sequence. The study drew the donors from its approximately 110-subject validation cohort, separate from the roughly 700-subject first cohort. The sample originates from a study of cytomegalovirus exposure and HLA in healthy donors. The protocol was immunoSEQ multiplex PCR, while the TCRdb copy is restricted to in-frame clones and leaves out a portion. This table holds approximately 54,000 clones, roughly 87% found once. The CDR3 spans 13 residues. Germline V lookup: CDR1 MGHRA, CDR2 YSYEKL. Trimming removed 6 bases from V and 3 bases from J, with 6 bases in between.

What was sequenced was PBMCs. The receptor was derived from a woman aged 18-29 years in good health and CMV-seropositive. The genes are TRBV4-1 and TRBJ2-6; unclear D gene. In nucleotides, the CDR3 is TGCGCCAGCAGGGGCGTTGGGGCCAACGTCCTGACTTTC. Amino acids: CASRGVGANVLTF.